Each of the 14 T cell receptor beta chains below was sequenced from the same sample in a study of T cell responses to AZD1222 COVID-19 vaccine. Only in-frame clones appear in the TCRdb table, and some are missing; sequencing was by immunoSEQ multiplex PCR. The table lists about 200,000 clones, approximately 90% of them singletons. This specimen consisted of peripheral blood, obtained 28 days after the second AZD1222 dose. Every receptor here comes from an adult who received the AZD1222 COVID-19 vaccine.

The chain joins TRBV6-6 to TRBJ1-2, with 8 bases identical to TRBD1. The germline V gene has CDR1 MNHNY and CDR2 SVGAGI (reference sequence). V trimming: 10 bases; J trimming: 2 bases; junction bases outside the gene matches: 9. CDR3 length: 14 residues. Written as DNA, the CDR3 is TGTGCCAACTCCCAGGGGGCCGGCAACTATGGCTACACCTTC. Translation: CANSQGAGNYGYTF.

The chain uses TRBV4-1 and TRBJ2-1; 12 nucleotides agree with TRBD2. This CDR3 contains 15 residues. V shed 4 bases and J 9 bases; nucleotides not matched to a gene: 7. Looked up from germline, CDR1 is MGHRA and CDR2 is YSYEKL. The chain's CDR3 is CASSPMTSGRTEQFF. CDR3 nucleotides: TGCGCCAGCAGCCCCATGACTAGCGGGAGAACTGAGCAGTTCTTC.

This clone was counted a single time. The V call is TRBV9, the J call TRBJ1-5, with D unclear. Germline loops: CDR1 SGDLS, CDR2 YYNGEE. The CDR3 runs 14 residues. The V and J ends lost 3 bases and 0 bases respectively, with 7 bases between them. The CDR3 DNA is TGTGCCAGCAGCGCCGGTAATAGCAATCAGCCCCAGCATTTT. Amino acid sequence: CASSAGNSNQPQHF.

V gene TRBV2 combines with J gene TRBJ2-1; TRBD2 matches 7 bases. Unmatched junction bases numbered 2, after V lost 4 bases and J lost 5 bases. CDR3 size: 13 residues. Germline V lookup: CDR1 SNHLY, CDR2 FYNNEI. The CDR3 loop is CASSGGLDNEQFF. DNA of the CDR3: TGTGCCAGCAGTGGCGGACTAGACAATGAGCAGTTCTTC.

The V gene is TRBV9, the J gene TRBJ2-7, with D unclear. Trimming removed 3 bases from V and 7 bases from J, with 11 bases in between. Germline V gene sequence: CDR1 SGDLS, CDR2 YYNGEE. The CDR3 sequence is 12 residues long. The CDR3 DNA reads TGTGCCAGCAGCGCCTCCCTTGGGGAGCAGTACTTC. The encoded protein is CASSASLGEQYF. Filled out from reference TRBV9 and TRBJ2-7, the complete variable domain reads DSGVTQTPKHLITATGQRVTLRCSPRSGDLSVYWYQQSLDQGLQFLIQYYNGEERAKGNILERFSAQQFPDLHSELNLSSLELGDSALYFCASSASLGEQYFGPGTRLTVT.

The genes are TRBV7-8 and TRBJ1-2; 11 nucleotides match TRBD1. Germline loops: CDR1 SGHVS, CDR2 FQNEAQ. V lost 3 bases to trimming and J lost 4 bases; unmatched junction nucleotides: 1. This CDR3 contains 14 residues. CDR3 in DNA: TGTGCCAGCAGCTTGGACAGGGGGCTCTATGGCTACACCTTC. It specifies CASSLDRGLYGYTF.

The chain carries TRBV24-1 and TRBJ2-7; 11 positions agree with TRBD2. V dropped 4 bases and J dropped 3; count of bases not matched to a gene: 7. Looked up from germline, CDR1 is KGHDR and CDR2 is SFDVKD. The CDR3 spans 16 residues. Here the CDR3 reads CATSDSGTSGIYEQYF. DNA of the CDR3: TGTGCCACCAGTGACTCCGGGACTAGCGGTATCTACGAGCAGTACTTC.

CDR3 protein: CASSAIGGGRAPIQYF. As DNA, the CDR3 is TGTGCCAGCAGCGCCATTGGGGGCGGGAGGGCCCCCATTCAGTACTTC. The V call is TRBV7-8, the J call TRBJ2-4; 9 bases align to TRBD2. Trimming took 5 bases from V and 9 from J; bases not matched to a gene: 14. The CDR3 sequence is 16 residues long. Germline values: CDR1 SGHVS, CDR2 FQNEAQ.

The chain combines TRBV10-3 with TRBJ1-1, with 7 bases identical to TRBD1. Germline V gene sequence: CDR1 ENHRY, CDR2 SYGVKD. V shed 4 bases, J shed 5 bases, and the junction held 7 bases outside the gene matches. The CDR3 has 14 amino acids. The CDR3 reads CAISGGDRETEAFF. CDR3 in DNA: TGTGCCATCAGTGGGGGTGACAGGGAAACTGAAGCTTTCTTT.

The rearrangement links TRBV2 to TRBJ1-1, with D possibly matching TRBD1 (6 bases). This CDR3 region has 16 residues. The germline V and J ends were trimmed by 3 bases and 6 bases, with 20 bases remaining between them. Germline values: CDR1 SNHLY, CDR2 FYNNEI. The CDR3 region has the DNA TGTGCCAGCAGTGATAGCGGGGGCTCCCAGTTCTCTGAAGCTTTCTTT. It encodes CASSDSGGSQFSEAFF.

CDR3 region: CASSFTGAGGYEQYF. The CDR3 DNA reads as TGCGCCAGCAGCTTCACGGGGGCGGGCGGCTACGAGCAGTACTTC. The rearrangement uses TRBV5-1 and TRBJ2-7; D could derive from TRBD1 or TRBD2 (6 bases each). The germline gives CDR1 SGHRS, CDR2 YFSETQ. The CDR3 is made up of 15 amino acids. V lost 2 bases to trimming and J lost 3 bases, with 15 bases between them.

CDR3 sequence reads: CASPSEPPGEQFF. CDR3 in DNA: TGTGCCAGCCCTTCAGAACCCCCGGGTGAGCAGTTCTTC. This chain uses TRBV25-1 with TRBJ2-1, with D hard to call. The V and J ends lost 8 bases and 9 bases respectively, with 17 bases between them. From germline, CDR1 is MGHDK and CDR2 SYGVNS. The CDR3 runs 13 residues. The full variable domain, rest sourced from reference TRBV25-1 and TRBJ2-1, is EADIYQTPRYLVIGTGKKITLECSQTMGHDKMYWYQQDPGMELHLIHYSYGVNSTEKGDLSSESTVSRIRTEHFPLTLESARPSHTSQYLCASPSEPPGEQFFGPGTRLTVL.

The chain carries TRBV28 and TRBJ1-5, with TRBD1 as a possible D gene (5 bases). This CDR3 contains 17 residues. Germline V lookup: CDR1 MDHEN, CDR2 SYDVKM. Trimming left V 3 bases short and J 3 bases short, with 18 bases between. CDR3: CASSFSGADRLNQPQHF. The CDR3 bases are TGTGCCAGCAGTTTTTCGGGTGCCGACAGACTCAATCAGCCCCAGCATTTT.

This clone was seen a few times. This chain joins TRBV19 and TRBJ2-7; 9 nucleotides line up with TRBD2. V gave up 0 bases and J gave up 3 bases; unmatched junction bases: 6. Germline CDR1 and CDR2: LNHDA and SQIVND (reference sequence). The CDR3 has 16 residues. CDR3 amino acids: CASSIDLLAGDYEQYF. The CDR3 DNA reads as TGTGCCAGTAGTATAGATCTATTAGCGGGAGACTACGAGCAGTACTTC.